These 17 T cell receptor beta chains were sequenced from one sample in a study of a mutant IDH1 vaccine in newly diagnosed glioma. Indicated time point: week 23, last vaccination. A 20-mer mutant IDH1 peptide at 300 ug was injected subcutaneously with topical imiquimod. Their antigens are not known. The repertoire was sequenced with immunoSEQ multiplex PCR; TCRdb's copy has only in-frame clones and lacks some. Here the sample spans tens of thousands of clones, under 90% being singletons. The specimen comprised PBMCs, sampled from a glioma patient whose treatment included an IDH1 peptide vaccine. The receptor set was obtained from a middle-aged man with glioma.

This chain joins TRBV9 and TRBJ1-6; no clear D. Trimming left V 0 bases short and J 6 bases short, with 16 bases between. The CDR3 is 17 residues long. The V gene's germline CDR1 is SGDLS and CDR2 YYNGEE. The chain's CDR3 is CASSVEVSPSRNSPLHF. The CDR3 DNA sequence: TGTGCCAGCAGCGTAGAGGTCAGCCCGTCTCGTAATTCACCCCTCCACTTT.

This chain uses TRBV5-1 with TRBJ2-5; D is possibly TRBD2 (6 bases). The CDR3 totals 15 residues. Trimming cost V 2 bases and J 5 bases, with 16 bases left between them. Germline V lookup: CDR1 SGHRS, CDR2 YFSETQ. CDR3 protein: CASSFAAGSGETQYF. Here the CDR3 DNA reads TGCGCCAGCAGCTTTGCGGCGGGGTCAGGGGAGACCCAGTACTTC.

This clone was seen more than once but under ten times. This sequence joins TRBV2 and TRBJ1-6, with a possible D match to TRBD1 (5 bases). CDR1 and CDR2 from the germline V gene are SNHLY and FYNNEI. The CDR3 contains 14 residues. V gave up 6 bases and J gave up 7 bases, with 13 bases separating them. The CDR3 is CASRRQGVNSPLHF. In DNA form, the CDR3 reads TGTGCCAGCAGGCGGCAAGGGGTGAATTCACCCCTCCACTTT. Based on the CDR3 plus reference TRBV2 and TRBJ1-6, the full variable domain is EPEVTQTPSHQVTQMGQEVILRCVPISNHLYFYWYRQILGQKVEFLVSFYNNEISEKSEIFDDQFSVERPDGSNFTLKIRSTKLEDSAMYFCASRRQGVNSPLHFGNGTRLTVT.

The V gene is TRBV6-6, the J gene TRBJ2-1; the D is unclear. The CDR3 sequence is 12 residues long. The V and J ends lost 2 bases and 6 bases respectively, with 5 bases between them. CDR1 is MNHNY and CDR2 is SVGAGI in the germline V gene (reference sequence). CDR3 DNA sequence: TGTGCCAGCAGTTACGAAGGCAATGAGCAGTTCTTC. Protein product: CASSYEGNEQFF.

The chain couples TRBV5-8 to TRBJ1-5; D unclear. The germline CDR1 and CDR2 sequences are SGHTS and YDEGEE. Trimming pared 1 base from V and 4 bases from J, leaving 6 bases between. The CDR3 is made up of 13 amino acids. CDR3 DNA sequence: TGTGCCAGCAGCTTGTATGGAAATCAGCCCCAGCATTTT. This translates into CASSLYGNQPQHF. Full variable domain (remainder filled in from reference TRBV5-8 and TRBJ1-5): EAGVTQSPTHLIKTRGQQATLRCSPISGHTSVYWYQQALGLGLQFLLWYDEGEERNRGNFPPRFSGRQFPNYSSELNVNALELEDSALYLCASSLYGNQPQHFGDGTRLSIL.

The chain employs TRBV29-1 and TRBJ2-5; D call uncertain. V dropped 7 bases and J dropped 2 bases, with 5 bases sitting between them. The germline V gene has CDR1 SQVTM and CDR2 ANQGSEA. The CDR3 is made up of 10 amino acids. The CDR3 is CSGAQETQYF. DNA of the CDR3: TGCAGCGGGGCGCAAGAGACCCAGTACTTC.

The V call is TRBV2, the J call TRBJ1-1; D is perhaps TRBD1 (6 bases). V lost 5 bases and J lost 2, with 15 bases in between. Germline V gene lookup returns CDR1 SNHLY and CDR2 FYNNEI. This CDR3 comprises 15 residues. The CDR3 DNA is TGTGCCAGCAGTCCCTTAAGGACAGTAAACACTGAAGCTTTCTTT. This encodes CASSPLRTVNTEAFF.

CDR3 in amino acids: CAISGGTDSTDTQYF. The DNA of the CDR3 is TGTGCCATCAGTGGAGGGACAGACAGCACAGATACGCAGTATTTT. This chain joins TRBV10-3 and TRBJ2-3, with 7 bases that match TRBD1. CDR3 length equals 15 residues. The V and J ends lost 4 bases and 0 bases, in that order; junction bases with no gene match: 4. Germline assignment: CDR1 ENHRY and CDR2 SYGVKD.

J is TRBJ2-7 and V is TRBV10-1; 8 bases agree with TRBD1. The ends lost 8 bases at V and 1 base at J; junction bases unmatched: 10. CDR3 length: 15 amino acids. Looked up from germline, CDR1 is WNHNN and CDR2 is SYGVQD (reference sequence). The CDR3 sequence: CASSPRTGRSYEQYF. Written as DNA, the CDR3 is TGCGCCAGCTCCCCCCGGACAGGGCGATCCTACGAGCAGTACTTC.

The chain is built from TRBV5-1 and TRBJ2-2; D possibly uses TRBD1 or TRBD2 (5 bases each). V lost 1 base and J lost 3, with 13 bases in between. The V gene's germline CDR1 is SGHRS and CDR2 YFSETQ. The CDR3 covers 16 residues. The CDR3 sequence is CASSLSGPRHTGELFF. The CDR3 DNA reads TGCGCCAGCAGCTTGTCGGGACCGCGGCACACCGGGGAGCTGTTTTTT.

This clone has a handful of counts. The J gene is TRBJ2-2, the V gene TRBV30; 9 bases align to TRBD1. Germline CDR1 is GTSNPN and CDR2 is SVGIG (reference sequence). With 1 base clipped from V and 6 bases from J, the junction kept 3 bases outside the gene matches. This CDR3 region has 14 residues. CDR3 loop: CAWSETGGPGELFF. CDR3 bases: TGTGCCTGGAGTGAGACAGGGGGGCCCGGGGAGCTGTTTTTT.

The gene calls are TRBV11-2 and TRBJ1-2; the match to TRBD1 covers 9 bases. J lost 2 bases, V lost 3 bases, and 1 base had no gene match. This CDR3 has 14 amino acids. Germline CDR1 is SGHAT and CDR2 is FQNNGV. This CDR3 is CASSFTGGNYGYTF. The DNA of the CDR3 is TGTGCCAGCAGCTTTACAGGGGGCAACTATGGCTACACCTTC.

The CDR3 here is CASGQRSSGNTIYF. Here the CDR3 DNA reads TGTGCCAGCGGTCAGCGTTCGTCTGGAAACACCATATATTTT. This chain uses TRBV6-5 with TRBJ1-3, with no clear D. The ends were cut back, 8 bases at V and 1 base at J, with 12 bases in the middle. The germline CDR1 and CDR2 sequences are MNHEY and SVGAGI. The length of the CDR3 is 14 residues.

This chain connects TRBV5-5 to TRBJ2-1; 8 bases map to TRBD2. The V segment lost 9 bases and the J segment 9 bases; nucleotides outside the gene matches: 11. This CDR3 has 13 amino acids. Germline V gene sequence: CDR1 SGHKS, CDR2 YYEKEE (reference sequence). CDR3 region: CATWWRGASEQFF. CDR3 DNA sequence: TGTGCCACATGGTGGCGGGGGGCCAGTGAGCAGTTCTTC. The full variable domain, its missing parts supplied by reference TRBV5-5 and TRBJ2-1, is DAGVTQSPTHLIKTRGQQVTLRCSPISGHKSVSWYQQVLGQGPQFIFQYYEKEERGRGNFPDRFSARQFPNYSSELNVNALLLGDSALYLCATWWRGASEQFFGPGTRLTVL.

The rearrangement uses TRBV28 and TRBJ1-6; 7 bases map to TRBD1. CDR3 length: 22 residues. The V and J ends lost 3 bases and 7 bases, in that order; junction bases with no gene match: 27. Germline V gives CDR1 MDHEN, CDR2 SYDVKM. The DNA for the CDR3 is TGTGCCAGCAGTTTCGGTTTAAGTGTAGACAGGGAGGGGGTGGTCAGGAATTCACCCCTCCACTTT. Protein: CASSFGLSVDREGVVRNSPLHF.

This chain uses TRBV27 with TRBJ2-7; D possibly uses TRBD1 or TRBD2 (5 bases each). Germline CDR1 is MNHEY and CDR2 is SMNVEV (reference sequence). V was trimmed by 6 bases and J by 6 bases, leaving 12 bases between them. CDR3 length: 12 amino acids. This CDR3 is CASSQTGAEQYF. The CDR3 DNA follows: TGTGCCAGCAGCCAGACCGGGGCCGAGCAGTACTTC.

This clone was counted once. CDR3 DNA sequence: TGTGCCAGCAGCCCCGGGGAGGGCAATGAGCAGTTCTTC. Encoded protein: CASSPGEGNEQFF. The V gene is TRBV9, the J gene TRBJ2-1; 7 bases are shared with TRBD2. V was pared by 4 bases and J by 6 bases, with 4 bases of the junction left unmatched. This CDR3 has 13 residues. The germline V gene has CDR1 SGDLS and CDR2 YYNGEE. Based on the CDR3 plus reference TRBV9 and TRBJ2-1, the full variable domain is DSGVTQTPKHLITATGQRVTLRCSPRSGDLSVYWYQQSLDQGLQFLIQYYNGEERAKGNILERFSAQQFPDLHSELNLSSLELGDSALYFCASSPGEGNEQFFGPGTRLTVL.